Below are 24 T cell receptor beta chains sequenced from a single sample in a study of human T cells and chemical hapten exposure. Time point: pre-sensitization, week 0. The sample's treatment: therapeutic diphenylcyclopropenone sensitization with weekly scalp DPC. TCRdb reprocessed the RACE reads with MiXCR, giving one entry per CDR3 protein. The sample yields about 300,000 distinct CDR3 sequences, 5.5% seen once. Source: whole blood, taken in connection with sensitization to the hapten diphenylcyclopropenone (DPC). These receptors all stem from a woman between 18 and 30 years old with alopecia areata. Some clones in this sample may be carry-over from other donors' samples.

J is TRBJ1-2 and V is TRBV6-5; 7 nucleotides agree with TRBD1. Germline V gives CDR1 MNHEY, CDR2 SVGAGI. The CDR3 sequence is 14 residues long. With V trimmed by 6 bases and J by 2 bases, 6 bases remained unmatched. CDR3 amino acids: CASSSGGRNYGYTF. The CDR3 nucleotides are TGTGCCAGCAGCTCAGGGGGTAGGAACTATGGCTACACCTTC.

This clonotype was detected a few times. This chain links TRBV6-6 with TRBJ1-2, with TRBD1 matching over 7 bases. Trimming at V came to 5 bases and at J to 5 bases, leaving 11 bases not matched to a gene. Germline CDR1 reads MNHNY; CDR2 reads SVGAGI (reference sequence). This CDR3 spans 15 amino acids. The CDR3: CASSQGSTGRYGYTF. For the CDR3, the DNA is TGTGCCAGCAGTCAAGGGTCGACAGGGCGGTATGGCTACACCTTC.

The rearrangement joins TRBV7-3 to TRBJ2-7; TRBD2 matches at 10 bases. From germline, CDR1 is SGHTA and CDR2 FQGTGA. The CDR3 is made up of 15 amino acids. J gave up 2 bases and V 3 bases, and 4 bases lay outside the gene matches. The CDR3 protein is CASSLEGTSAYEQYF. The CDR3 DNA reads as TGTGCCAGCAGCTTGGAAGGGACTAGCGCCTACGAGCAGTACTTC.

The chain joins TRBV7-2 to TRBJ2-3; D is possibly TRBD2 (8 bases). V gave up 3 bases and J gave up 6 bases, with 19 bases separating them. Germline values: CDR1 SGHTA, CDR2 FQGNSA. This CDR3 is 16 amino acids long. CDR3 sequence: CASSLQGGLVSDTQYF. The DNA for the CDR3 is TGTGCCAGCAGCTTGCAGGGGGGACTAGTGTCCGATACGCAGTATTTT.

This clonotype was detected ten times or more. The chain combines TRBV4-1 with TRBJ2-2, with D tentatively TRBD2 (6 bases). The germline V gene has CDR1 MGHRA and CDR2 YSYEKL. This CDR3 region has 21 residues. Trimming left V 3 bases short and J 4 bases short, with 30 bases between. The CDR3: CASSHRIRGQAGRWGTGELFF. CDR3 bases: TGCGCCAGCAGCCACCGAATTCGGGGCCAGGCGGGAAGGTGGGGCACCGGGGAGCTGTTTTTT.

V gene TRBV5-5 combines with J gene TRBJ1-3, with D unresolved. Germline CDR1 and CDR2: SGHKS and YYEKEE (reference sequence). V was trimmed by 7 bases and J by 0 bases, leaving 5 bases between them. The length of the CDR3 is 12 residues. The CDR3 DNA follows: TGTGCCAGCTGGCGCTCTGGAAACACCATATATTTT. Translated: CASWRSGNTIYF.

There are many counts of this clonotype. The chain carries TRBV7-3 and TRBJ2-2; D is perhaps TRBD1 (6 bases). V lost 3 bases to trimming and J lost 2 bases, with 13 bases between them. This CDR3 is built from 16 residues. Germline V gene sequence: CDR1 SGHTA, CDR2 FQGTGA. This CDR3 is CASSLGPGVNTGELFF. The CDR3 DNA reads as TGTGCCAGCAGCTTGGGCCCAGGGGTTAACACCGGGGAGCTGTTTTTT.

This clonotype was detected ten times or more. The chain recombines TRBV6-5 with TRBJ2-3; 12 bases align to TRBD2. V lost 6 bases, J lost 3 bases, and 7 bases stayed unmatched. In germline, CDR1 is MNHEY, CDR2 SVGAGI. The CDR3 consists of 16 residues. CDR3: CASSRLAGVRTDTQYF. In DNA, the CDR3 is TGTGCCAGCAGCAGACTAGCGGGGGTAAGAACAGATACGCAGTATTTT.

This clonotype was recorded a few times. The CDR3 sequence is CASKLDRFANTGELFF. The DNA of the CDR3 is TGTGCCAGCAAACTAGACAGGTTCGCGAACACCGGGGAGCTGTTTTTT. The chain joins TRBV6-5 to TRBJ2-2; a weak D match, TRBD1 (6 bases). The CDR3 is 16 residues long. Trimming left V 7 bases short and J 0 bases short, with 15 bases between. CDR1 and CDR2 from the germline V gene are MNHEY and SVGAGI.

This clonotype was recorded a few times. This rearrangement joins TRBV7-6 to TRBJ1-3, with unresolved D. The CDR3 consists of 16 residues. The V end was cut by 5 bases, the J end by 2 bases, with 16 bases between. From germline, CDR1 is SGHVS and CDR2 FNYEAQ. The CDR3 nucleotides read TGTGCCAGCAGCACTCCCTGGACCCGAACTGGAAACACCATATATTTT. Translating it yields CASSTPWTRTGNTIYF.

The table lists this clonotype with many counts. J is TRBJ2-1 and V is TRBV7-2; 8 bases line up with TRBD1. The CDR3 is 15 residues long. CDR1 is SGHTA and CDR2 is FQGNSA in the germline V gene. Trimming removed 2 bases from V and 9 bases from J; junction bases left unmatched: 9. The CDR3 region is CASSLMQGADSEQFF. CDR3 coding DNA: TGTGCCAGCAGCTTAATGCAGGGGGCGGATAGTGAGCAGTTCTTC.

The sample holds a few counts of this clonotype. The chain recombines TRBV3-1 with TRBJ1-5, with D maybe TRBD1 (5 bases). This CDR3 has 17 residues. CDR1 and CDR2 from the germline V gene are LGHDT and YNNKEL (reference sequence). Trimming left V 0 bases short and J 0 bases short, with 12 bases between. The CDR3 region is CASSQEIGGYSNQPQHF. The CDR3 region has the DNA TGTGCCAGCAGCCAAGAAATTGGGGGTTATAGCAATCAGCCCCAGCATTTT. The full variable domain, with the rest looked up from reference TRBV3-1 and TRBJ1-5, is DTAVSQTPKYLVTQMGNDKSIKCEQNLGHDTMYWYKQDSKKFLKIMFSYNNKELIINETVPNRFSPKSPDKAHLNLHINSLELGDSAVYFCASSQEIGGYSNQPQHFGDGTRLSIL.

This clonotype was seen many times. This rearrangement joins TRBV11-2 to TRBJ2-7; a weak D match, TRBD2 (6 bases). V lost 3 bases and J 7 bases, leaving 16 bases between the germline ends. The germline gives CDR1 SGHAT, CDR2 FQNNGV. The CDR3 sequence is 14 residues long. The CDR3 reads CASSFLAGSGEQYF. The CDR3 nucleotides read TGTGCCAGCAGCTTTCTGGCGGGGAGCGGAGAGCAGTACTTC.

This clonotype was seen at least ten times. V is TRBV4-3 and J is TRBJ2-3; 9 bases agree with TRBD2. This CDR3 contains 15 residues. The germline CDR1 and CDR2 sequences are LGHNA and YSLEER. V shed 3 bases and J 10 bases; nucleotides not matched to a gene: 11. The CDR3 here is CASSQERGEVFSQYF. For the CDR3, the DNA is TGCGCCAGCAGCCAGGAGCGGGGGGAGGTTTTTTCGCAGTATTTT.

This clonotype was seen more than once but under ten times. The gene calls are TRBV4-1 and TRBJ2-5; the match to TRBD2 covers 8 bases. Germline CDR1 and CDR2: MGHRA and YSYEKL. V shed 0 bases, J shed 5 bases, and the junction held 8 bases outside the gene matches. The CDR3 has 16 residues. The CDR3 loop reads CASSQEAGVSGETQYF. CDR3 bases: TGCGCCAGCAGCCAAGAAGCGGGGGTCTCAGGGGAGACCCAGTACTTC.

This clonotype turned up a few times. The chain employs TRBV6-5 and TRBJ2-6; D gene ambiguous. The length of the CDR3 is 15 residues. Trimming left V 8 bases short and J 0 bases short, with 11 bases between. Germline CDR1 reads MNHEY; CDR2 reads SVGAGI. The CDR3 DNA reads TGTGCCAGCGGACGGGCAAGCTCTGGGGCCAACGTCCTGACTTTC. It translates to CASGRASSGANVLTF.

This clonotype was seen ten or more times. V is TRBV4-3 and J is TRBJ2-3; perhaps TRBD1 as D (5 bases). Trimming took off 1 base at V and 0 bases at J, with 8 bases between the two ends. CDR3 size: 15 residues. Germline loops: CDR1 LGHNA, CDR2 YSLEER. Here the CDR3 DNA reads TGCGCCAGCAGCCAAGGGGGCACTAGCACAGATACGCAGTATTTT. Translation gives CASSQGGTSTDTQYF.

The chain uses TRBV20-1 and TRBJ2-1, with 7 bases lining up with TRBD1. The CDR3 length is 13 residues. Germline-derived CDR1 and CDR2 are DFQATT and SNEGSKA (reference sequence). Trimming took 3 bases from V and 5 from J; bases not matched to a gene: 4. In DNA, the CDR3 is TGCAGTGCTAGGGACAGGACGAACAATGAGCAGTTCTTC. Encoded protein: CSARDRTNNEQFF.

This clonotype has at least ten counts. This chain uses TRBV4-3 with TRBJ1-2, with D possibly being TRBD1 (5 bases). Germline CDR1 LGHNA, CDR2 YSLEER. CDR3 length: 15 residues. Trimming pared 0 bases from V and 6 bases from J, leaving 14 bases between. The CDR3 nucleotides read TGCGCCAGCAGCCAAGATCGCGGACAAGCGGATGGCTACACCTTC. The encoded protein is CASSQDRGQADGYTF.

This clonotype came up a few times. The rearrangement links TRBV6-5 to TRBJ2-6; 7 bases map to TRBD2. CDR3 length: 20 residues. Germline lookup yields CDR1 MNHEY and CDR2 SVGAGI. V gave up 4 bases and J gave up 0 bases; unmatched junction bases: 15. The chain's CDR3 is CASSFDEAGTLISGANVLTF. In DNA, the CDR3 is TGTGCCAGCAGTTTTGATGAAGCGGGAACCTTGATCTCTGGGGCCAACGTCCTGACTTTC.

The gene calls are TRBV29-1 and TRBJ2-2, with 14 positions matching TRBD2. The CDR3 spans 16 residues. V was pared by 7 bases and J by 7 bases, with 11 bases of the junction left unmatched. Looked up from germline, CDR1 is SQVTM and CDR2 is ANQGSEA. CDR3: CSATRTSGGFGGELFF. CDR3 DNA: TGCAGCGCTACCCGGACTAGCGGGGGGTTCGGCGGGGAGCTGTTTTTT.

The table lists this clonotype with a few counts. The chain recombines TRBV20-1 with TRBJ1-4; tentatively, D is TRBD1 (6 bases). Germline V CDR1 and CDR2: DFQATT, SNEGSKA (reference sequence). The CDR3 is made up of 13 amino acids. V was trimmed by 6 bases and J by 3 bases, leaving 11 bases between them. CDR3 nucleotides: TGCAGTGCCTCACAGGGACCTAATGAAAAACTGTTTTTT. Protein sequence: CSASQGPNEKLFF.

The table lists this clonotype with many counts. The chain is built from TRBV6-1 and TRBJ1-4; 7 bases match TRBD1. Germline-derived CDR1 and CDR2 are MNHNS and SASEGT. V lost 6 bases, J lost 8 bases, and 6 bases stayed unmatched. The CDR3 runs to 13 residues. The CDR3 region has the DNA TGTGCCAGCAGCGAATGGGGACAGGAAAAACTGTTTTTT. It codes for CASSEWGQEKLFF.

This clonotype was observed a handful of times. This chain uses TRBV20-1 with TRBJ2-1; D call uncertain. V shed 3 bases and J shed 9 bases, with 21 bases lying between them. CDR3 length: 15 residues. CDR1 and CDR2 from the germline V gene are DFQATT and SNEGSKA (reference sequence). The CDR3 loop reads CSASSFGSFGAEQFF. In DNA form, the CDR3 reads TGCAGTGCTAGTTCTTTTGGGTCGTTCGGAGCTGAGCAGTTCTTC.